This TCR beta chain comes out of a study of blood T cell repertoires in COVID-19. Study-level information: Samples representing acute and convalescent COVID-19 were sourced from the United States, Italy and Spain. PBMCs, B-cell-depleted T cells, or T cells provided the cDNA or gDNA that made up the material.

Germline V lookup: CDR1 SGHRS, CDR2 YFSETQ. The germline V and J ends were trimmed by 2 bases and 6 bases, with 9 bases remaining between them. The CDR3 runs to 12 residues. Per the original data handling: Amplification of reference gene primers was used by the study to estimate nucleated cell counts. TCRdb's table, derived via immunoSEQ multiplex PCR, lists solely in-frame clones and lacks some. V, J and clone size are those of that table, while D and trimming were read from the DNA. In the table there are some 170,000 clones, roughly 87% of which are singletons. The sequenced sample was PBMCs or T cells enriched from blood (not recorded which). V gene TRBV5-1 combines with J gene TRBJ2-7, with D perhaps TRBD2 (5 bases). This receptor was obtained from a human donor with acute COVID-19. The donor label of this sample is uncertain. CDR3: CASSFSEGEQYF. CDR3 nucleotides: TGCGCCAGCAGCTTCTCCGAGGGCGAGCAGTACTTC.